This TCR beta chain was found in a study of blood T cell repertoires in COVID-19. Study-level background: T cells, B-cell-depleted T cells, or PBMCs provided the cDNA or gDNA that served as material.

Clones were read by immunoSEQ multiplex PCR, and TCRdb kept only the in-frame ones, dropping some. Of under 250,000 clones in the sample, 80% to 85% were seen once. The CDR3 has 13 residues. Trimming left V 2 bases short and J 0 bases short, with 4 bases between. The germline CDR1 and CDR2 sequences are SGHRS and YFSETQ. The clonotype originates from a man aged 35 to 55 with acute or convalescent COVID-19. The sequencing sample was made of peripheral blood. V is TRBV5-1 and J is TRBJ2-3; D remains ambiguous. The CDR3 sequence is CASSFQSTDTQYF. CDR3 nucleotide sequence: TGCGCCAGCAGCTTTCAAAGCACAGATACGCAGTATTTT.